The rows below give T cell receptor beta chains drawn from one sample of a study of beta chain features in type 1 diabetes. Measured with immunoSEQ multiplex PCR; TCRdb has only the in-frame clones, and not every one. Here the sample spans 250,000 to 350,000 clones, roughly an eighth being singletons. The sequencing sample was made of naive CD4+ T cells from blood. The receptors were sampled from a man aged 30 to 39 with type 1 diabetes. The CDR3 runs from the conserved cysteine through the conserved F or W. D genes are given only for firm matches. The listing skips clone size in some rows; elsewhere it reads once, few, many or a size class.

v_gene: TRBV9
d_gene: TRBD1
abundance: few
j_gene: TRBJ1-2
CDR3nt: TGTGCCAGCAGCGCCTTGGGGACAGGGTACTATGGCTACACCTTC
CDR3aa: CASSALGTGYYGYTF

v_gene: TRBV18
d_gene: -
abundance: once
j_gene: TRBJ1-1
CDR3nt: TGTGCCAGCTCACTTCGAACCCACCGTGCAGGCACTGAAGCTTTCTTT
CDR3aa: CASSLRTHRAGTEAFF

v_gene: TRBV6-5
d_gene: -
abundance: -
j_gene: TRBJ1-1
CDR3nt: TGTGCCAGCAGTTACGACGGGGGTAGCACTGAAGCTTTCTTT
CDR3aa: CASSYDGGSTEAFF

v_gene: TRBV19
d_gene: TRBD1
abundance: few
j_gene: TRBJ2-3
CDR3nt: TGTGCCAGTAGTACAGGACAGGGTACAGATACGCAGTATTTT
CDR3aa: CASSTGQGTDTQYF

v_gene: TRBV4-2
d_gene: -
abundance: -
j_gene: TRBJ2-2
CDR3nt: TGTGCCAGCAGAGCCGCGTCAGGGTTCACCGGGGAGCTGTTTTTT
CDR3aa: CASRAASGFTGELFF

v_gene: TRBV5-1
d_gene: -
abundance: few
j_gene: TRBJ1-1
CDR3nt: TGCGCCAGCAGCTTGATCGGGGACACTGAAGCTTTCTTT
CDR3aa: CASSLIGDTEAFF

v_gene: TRBV5-4
d_gene: -
abundance: -
j_gene: TRBJ2-2
CDR3nt: TGTGCCAGCAGCTACGACATATCCCGGGGCACCGGGGAGCTGTTTTTT
CDR3aa: CASSYDISRGTGELFF

v_gene: TRBV28
d_gene: TRBD1
abundance: few
j_gene: TRBJ2-6
CDR3nt: TGTGCCAGCAGTTCGGGACAGGGCTTTTCCGGGGCCAACGTCCTGACTTTC
CDR3aa: CASSSGQGFSGANVLTF

v_gene: TRBV30
d_gene: TRBD2
abundance: few
j_gene: TRBJ2-7
CDR3nt: TGTGCCTGGAGTCCCCTAGCGGGAGTCCACGAGCAGTACTTC
CDR3aa: CAWSPLAGVHEQYF

v_gene: TRBV7-9
d_gene: TRBD1
abundance: few
j_gene: TRBJ1-3
CDR3nt: TGTGCCAGCAGTAGACAGGGGGCTTCTGGAAACACCATATATTTT
CDR3aa: CASSRQGASGNTIYF

v_gene: TRBV5-4
d_gene: -
abundance: few
j_gene: TRBJ2-1
CDR3nt: TGTGCCAGCAGCTTGCTGAGCTCCTACAATGAGCAGTTCTTC
CDR3aa: CASSLLSSYNEQFF

v_gene: TRBV5-4
d_gene: -
abundance: -
j_gene: TRBJ2-3
CDR3nt: TGTGCCAGCAGCCCCATGCTCTTGGCTAGCACAGATACGCAGTATTTT
CDR3aa: CASSPMLLASTDTQYF

v_gene: TRBV29-1
d_gene: -
abundance: few
j_gene: TRBJ1-1
CDR3nt: TGCAGCGTTGAAGTGGACATCTTGAACACTGAAGCTTTCTTT
CDR3aa: CSVEVDILNTEAFF

v_gene: TRBV28
d_gene: TRBD1
abundance: -
j_gene: TRBJ2-7
CDR3nt: TGTGCCAGCAGTGCAACGGGACAGGGATCGGAAGAGCAGTACTTC
CDR3aa: CASSATGQGSEEQYF

v_gene: TRBV2
d_gene: -
abundance: -
j_gene: TRBJ1-1
CDR3nt: TGTGCCAGCAGTGAAAGGCGGGGGTACACTGAAGCTTTCTTT
CDR3aa: CASSERRGYTEAFF

v_gene: TRBV11-2
d_gene: TRBD2
abundance: few
j_gene: TRBJ2-1
CDR3nt: TGTGCCAGCAGCCAGGGACTAGCGGATTACAATGAGCAGTTCTTC
CDR3aa: CASSQGLADYNEQFF

v_gene: TRBV5-6
d_gene: -
abundance: few
j_gene: TRBJ2-6
CDR3nt: TGTGCCACCACAGGGATCTCTGGGGCCAACGTCCTGACTTTC
CDR3aa: CATTGISGANVLTF

v_gene: TRBV27
d_gene: -
abundance: -
j_gene: TRBJ1-4
CDR3nt: TGTGCCAGCAGTTTAAGAGGGACTAATGAAAAACTGTTTTTT
CDR3aa: CASSLRGTNEKLFF

v_gene: TRBV2
d_gene: -
abundance: -
j_gene: TRBJ2-3
CDR3nt: TGTGCCAGCCGCCGGGACTCCAGCACAGATACGCAGTATTTT
CDR3aa: CASRRDSSTDTQYF

v_gene: TRBV6-1
d_gene: TRBD2
abundance: few
j_gene: TRBJ2-5
CDR3nt: TGTGCCAGCAGTGAACTAGCGGGAGGGGGAGAGCTGGACTTC
CDR3aa: CASSELAGGGELDF

v_gene: TRBV27
d_gene: TRBD2
abundance: few
j_gene: TRBJ2-4
CDR3nt: TGTGCCAGCAGTCAAACTGGACTAGCGGACGCCAAAAACATTCAGTACTTC
CDR3aa: CASSQTGLADAKNIQYF

v_gene: TRBV19
d_gene: -
abundance: -
j_gene: TRBJ2-1
CDR3nt: TGTGCCAGTAGTCCCAGACTAGGGAGCTACAATGAGCAGTTCTTC
CDR3aa: CASSPRLGSYNEQFF

v_gene: TRBV19
d_gene: -
abundance: few
j_gene: TRBJ2-1
CDR3nt: TGTGCCAGTAGTGGAATCGATGGGAGCTCCTACAATGAGCAGTTCTTC
CDR3aa: CASSGIDGSSYNEQFF

v_gene: TRBV30
d_gene: -
abundance: few
j_gene: TRBJ2-1
CDR3nt: TGTGCCTGGACGCGGCGGGGCGCCTACAATGAGCAGTTCTTC
CDR3aa: CAWTRRGAYNEQFF

v_gene: TRBV19
d_gene: -
abundance: -
j_gene: TRBJ1-1
CDR3nt: TGTGCCAGTAGTACACCACAGGGAGAAGAAGCTTTCTTT
CDR3aa: CASSTPQGEEAFF

v_gene: TRBV11-2
d_gene: TRBD2
abundance: few
j_gene: TRBJ2-4
CDR3nt: TGTGCCAGCAGCTCGCTACGGGGGGGGTACGTGGCCAAAAACATTCAGTACTTC
CDR3aa: CASSSLRGGYVAKNIQYF

v_gene: TRBV14
d_gene: TRBD2
abundance: -
j_gene: TRBJ2-7
CDR3nt: TGTGCCAGCAGCCAGGAGGGGACTAGCGGCTCCTACGAGCAGTACTTC
CDR3aa: CASSQEGTSGSYEQYF

v_gene: TRBV7-9
d_gene: -
abundance: few
j_gene: TRBJ2-4
CDR3nt: TGTGCCAGCAGCCCCCTCCTAATAGCCAAAAACATTCAGTACTTC
CDR3aa: CASSPLLIAKNIQYF

v_gene: TRBV7-2
d_gene: -
abundance: few
j_gene: TRBJ2-5
CDR3nt: TGTGCCAGCAGCCTAACAGGCCGGGCCCAGTACTTC
CDR3aa: CASSLTGRAQYF

v_gene: TRBV7-3
d_gene: TRBD2
abundance: few
j_gene: TRBJ2-7
CDR3nt: TGTGCCAGTGGGACGGGGCGGGAGCCATACGAGCAGTACTTC
CDR3aa: CASGTGREPYEQYF

v_gene: TRBV7-2
d_gene: -
abundance: -
j_gene: TRBJ2-5
CDR3nt: TGTGCCAGCAGCTTAGCGTCCACACTATACCTCCAAGAGACCCAGTACTTC
CDR3aa: CASSLASTLYLQETQYF

v_gene: TRBV11-1
d_gene: TRBD1
abundance: -
j_gene: TRBJ1-1
CDR3nt: TGTGCCAGCAGCGTATACAGGGGCTACACTGAAGCTTTCTTT
CDR3aa: CASSVYRGYTEAFF

v_gene: TRBV2
d_gene: -
abundance: few
j_gene: TRBJ2-1
CDR3nt: TGTGCCAGCAGTGGATGGAGTCGGCGGGCGAATGAGCAGTTCTTC
CDR3aa: CASSGWSRRANEQFF

v_gene: TRBV6-1
d_gene: -
abundance: few
j_gene: TRBJ2-7
CDR3nt: TGTGCCAGCAGTGTCCAGGGGGGATCGGTCGAGCAGTACTTC
CDR3aa: CASSVQGGSVEQYF

v_gene: TRBV6-5
d_gene: -
abundance: -
j_gene: TRBJ2-1
CDR3nt: TGTGCCAGCAGTTACGTCGGGGACTACAATGAGCAGTTCTTC
CDR3aa: CASSYVGDYNEQFF

v_gene: TRBV30
d_gene: TRBD2
abundance: few
j_gene: TRBJ2-3
CDR3nt: TGTGCCTGGAGCCCGACTAGCGGGAGTCGCACAGATACGCAGTATTTT
CDR3aa: CAWSPTSGSRTDTQYF

v_gene: TRBV6-1
d_gene: TRBD2
abundance: -
j_gene: TRBJ2-1
CDR3nt: TGTGCCAGCAGTGGAGGGCTAGCGGAATACAATGAGCAGTTCTTC
CDR3aa: CASSGGLAEYNEQFF

v_gene: TRBV5-4
d_gene: TRBD1
abundance: -
j_gene: TRBJ1-1
CDR3nt: TGTGCCAGCAGCCCGGACAGGGACACTGAAGCTTTCTTT
CDR3aa: CASSPDRDTEAFF

v_gene: TRBV9
d_gene: TRBD2
abundance: -
j_gene: TRBJ2-5
CDR3nt: TGTGCCAGCAGCGTAACCGGGACTAGCGGGACCCAGTACTTC
CDR3aa: CASSVTGTSGTQYF

v_gene: TRBV28
d_gene: -
abundance: -
j_gene: TRBJ2-5
CDR3nt: TGTGCCAGCAGTTCCCCGGGGGAGACCCAGTACTTC
CDR3aa: CASSSPGETQYF

v_gene: TRBV9
d_gene: -
abundance: few
j_gene: TRBJ1-1
CDR3nt: TGTGCCAGCAGCTCTCGGGGGGTGAACACTGAAGCTTTCTTT
CDR3aa: CASSSRGVNTEAFF

v_gene: TRBV7-3
d_gene: -
abundance: -
j_gene: TRBJ1-1
CDR3nt: TGTGCCAGCAGCTTAAGTATGAACACTGAAGCTTTCTTT
CDR3aa: CASSLSMNTEAFF

v_gene: TRBV10-3
d_gene: -
abundance: -
j_gene: TRBJ2-1
CDR3nt: TGTGCCATCACCAGTGAGGCGGGGAACAATGAGCAGTTCTTC
CDR3aa: CAITSEAGNNEQFF

v_gene: TRBV19
d_gene: -
abundance: few
j_gene: TRBJ2-1
CDR3nt: TGTGCCAGTAGTCAACTTCCTAGGGGAAATGAGCAGTTCTTC
CDR3aa: CASSQLPRGNEQFF

v_gene: TRBV28
d_gene: -
abundance: -
j_gene: TRBJ1-2
CDR3nt: TGTGCCAGCAGTCAAGCGACAGGAGCAAACTATGGCTACACCTTC
CDR3aa: CASSQATGANYGYTF

v_gene: TRBV19
d_gene: -
abundance: -
j_gene: TRBJ2-5
CDR3nt: TGTGCCAGTAGCTTCGTCTCGACAGCCGAAGAGACCCAGTACTTC
CDR3aa: CASSFVSTAEETQYF

v_gene: TRBV19
d_gene: -
abundance: few
j_gene: TRBJ1-1
CDR3nt: TGTGCCAGTAGCCCAAGGGAGGGACGGATGAACACTGAAGCTTTCTTT
CDR3aa: CASSPREGRMNTEAFF

v_gene: TRBV19
d_gene: -
abundance: few
j_gene: TRBJ2-3
CDR3nt: TGTGCCAGTACCCCGGGAGATACGCAGTATTTT
CDR3aa: CASTPGDTQYF

v_gene: TRBV7-2
d_gene: TRBD2
abundance: few
j_gene: TRBJ2-3
CDR3nt: TGTGCCAGCAGCTTAAGGTGGAGACTAGCAGCAGATACGCAGTATTTT
CDR3aa: CASSLRWRLAADTQYF

v_gene: TRBV4-3
d_gene: -
abundance: few
j_gene: TRBJ2-1
CDR3nt: TGCGCCAGCAGCCAAGAAGGAGGCGGTTTTTCCTACAATGAGCAGTTCTTC
CDR3aa: CASSQEGGGFSYNEQFF

v_gene: TRBV2
d_gene: TRBD2
abundance: few
j_gene: TRBJ2-7
CDR3nt: TGTGCCAGCAGTCAGGAGCTAGCGGCCTCCTACGAGCAGTACTTC
CDR3aa: CASSQELAASYEQYF

v_gene: TRBV7-2
d_gene: -
abundance: -
j_gene: TRBJ1-3
CDR3nt: TGTGCCAGCAGCTCCCCCCTAGCGGGGCAAAGAAACACCATATATTTT
CDR3aa: CASSSPLAGQRNTIYF

v_gene: TRBV30
d_gene: -
abundance: few
j_gene: TRBJ2-7
CDR3nt: TGTGCCTGGAGTGTCGGAGGGCTGAGCTCCTACGAGCAGTACTTC
CDR3aa: CAWSVGGLSSYEQYF

v_gene: TRBV29-1
d_gene: TRBD1
abundance: -
j_gene: TRBJ1-1
CDR3nt: TGCAGCGTAGGACAGGTCACTGAAGCTTTCTTT
CDR3aa: CSVGQVTEAFF

v_gene: TRBV5-4
d_gene: -
abundance: few
j_gene: TRBJ1-5
CDR3nt: TGTGCCAGCAGCTCTCCGGGGCAGCCCCAGCATTTT
CDR3aa: CASSSPGQPQHF

v_gene: TRBV5-4
d_gene: TRBD1
abundance: -
j_gene: TRBJ1-1
CDR3nt: TGTGCCAGCAGCTTGGGACAGGGTAGCCCTGAAGCTTTCTTT
CDR3aa: CASSLGQGSPEAFF

v_gene: TRBV5-4
d_gene: -
abundance: -
j_gene: TRBJ2-2
CDR3nt: TGTGCCAGCAGCTTGGCGGGAGTGGCCGGGGAGCTGTTTTTT
CDR3aa: CASSLAGVAGELFF